Below, 12 T cell receptor beta chains from the same sample are listed, as sequenced in a study of T cells in Graves' hyperthyroidism and ophthalmopathy (dated by TCRdb to about 2019). The receptor library was made with multiplex PCR. Sequencing took place on an Illumina HiSeq 2000. The TCR beta CDR3 regions were amplified from RNA transcripts. The first round of RT-PCR for the TCR CDR3 was performed with the HTBI primer set and the Qiagen OneStep RT-PCR kit. The public reads were quality trimmed at Q25 with fastp and then assembled into clones with MiXCR by TCRdb, keeping productive beta chains. When rows share a CDR3 protein, they turn into one entry using the most common DNA and genes. Here the sample has about 300,000 distinct CDR3 sequences; 13% occur a single time. The ten biggest clones cover about 8% of the sample. Input material: blood. Receptor source: a woman between 25 and 40 years old with Graves' hyperthyroidism that later progressed to Graves' ophthalmopathy.

This chain connects TRBV9 to TRBJ2-5; 7 nucleotides align to TRBD2. CDR1 is SGDLS and CDR2 is YYNGEE in the germline V gene. This CDR3 comprises 15 residues. Trimming removed 3 bases from V and 4 bases from J; junction bases left unmatched: 9. CDR3 sequence (DNA): TGTGCCAGCAGCGCCTCCCTGGGGGGGGGAGAGACCCAGTACTTC. It translates to CASSASLGGGETQYF.

This clonotype was counted at least ten times. The chain combines TRBV24-1 with TRBJ1-5; D remains ambiguous. Germline assignment: CDR1 KGHDR and CDR2 SFDVKD. With 6 bases removed from V and 0 bases from J, the gap between germline ends came to 8 bases. The CDR3 is made up of 14 amino acids. The CDR3 loop is CATSLGDSNQPQHF. CDR3 nucleotides: TGTGCCACCAGTTTGGGCGATAGCAATCAGCCCCAGCATTTT.

This clonotype came up many times. The chain has TRBV7-2 and TRBJ2-2, with 7 bases lining up with TRBD2. Trimming at V came to 1 base and at J to 3 bases, leaving 2 bases not matched to a gene. This CDR3 has 15 amino acids. CDR1 is SGHTA and CDR2 is FQGNSA in the germline V gene. CDR3 sequence reads: CASSLGAGDTGELFF. DNA of the CDR3: TGTGCCAGCAGCTTAGGGGCGGGAGACACCGGGGAGCTGTTTTTT. Together with reference TRBV7-2 and TRBJ2-2, the CDR3 gives the full variable domain: GAGVSQSPSNKVTEKGKDVELRCDPISGHTALYWYRQSLGQGLEFLIYFQGNSAPDKSGLPSDRFSAERTGGSVSTLTIQRTQQEDSAVYLCASSLGAGDTGELFFGEGSRLTVL.

This clonotype showed up just once. The chain uses TRBV6-5 and TRBJ1-2; 9 bases agree with TRBD1. Germline assignment: CDR1 MNHEY and CDR2 SVGAGI. V lost 2 bases, J lost 4 bases, and 8 bases stayed unmatched. The CDR3 has 16 amino acids. The CDR3: CASSYGGQGGSYGYTF. In nucleotides, the CDR3 is TGTGCCAGCAGTTACGGGGGACAGGGTGGGAGCTATGGCTACACCTTC.

This clonotype was found a few times. The chain is built from TRBV4-1 and TRBJ2-3; 10 positions agree with TRBD2. Germline V gene data show CDR1 as MGHRA and CDR2 as YSYEKL. The V and J ends lost 3 bases and 13 bases, in that order; junction bases with no gene match: 7. This CDR3 has 13 residues. CDR3 DNA: TGCGCCAGCAGCCAGACGCGGCTAGCGGGAGAGTATTTT. Translation gives CASSQTRLAGEYF.

This clonotype showed up many times. This chain connects TRBV2 to TRBJ1-4; 10 bases align to TRBD1. The germline gives CDR1 SNHLY, CDR2 FYNNEI. V was clipped by 6 bases and J by 5 bases; unmatched bases: 9. This CDR3 contains 16 residues. The CDR3 reads CASRDNPGQGNEKLFF. CDR3 DNA: TGTGCCAGCAGGGACAATCCGGGACAGGGGAATGAAAAACTGTTTTTT.

A few counts support this clonotype. V usage is TRBV5-1 and J usage is TRBJ2-7; D unresolved. CDR1 is SGHRS, CDR2 YFSETQ, per germline. V shed 4 bases and J shed 1 base, with 12 bases lying between them. The CDR3 sequence is 14 residues long. The chain's CDR3 is CASSPGPQSYEQYF. As DNA, the CDR3 is TGCGCCAGCAGCCCTGGGCCTCAGTCCTACGAGCAGTACTTC.

This clonotype was counted ten times or more. The chain employs TRBV6-1 and TRBJ2-7; the D is unclear. Germline V gene lookup returns CDR1 MNHNS and CDR2 SASEGT. There are 14 residues in the CDR3. V was cut by 4 bases and J by 3 bases, with 13 bases left in between. In DNA, the CDR3 is TGTGCCAGCAGTGTAGGGTTGGAGTACTACGAGCAGTACTTC. Protein product: CASSVGLEYYEQYF.

In its sample, this clonotype was seen many times. The chain recombines TRBV3-1 with TRBJ2-2; weak D call: TRBD2 (5 bases). Germline loops: CDR1 LGHDT, CDR2 YNNKEL (reference sequence). Trimming cost V 4 bases and J 3 bases, with 6 bases left between them. The CDR3 covers 13 residues. CDR3 region: CASSRRDTGELFF. The CDR3 coding sequence is TGTGCCAGCAGCCGGCGGGACACCGGGGAGCTGTTTTTT.

This clonotype was counted only a few times. V usage is TRBV28 and J usage is TRBJ2-3; D remains unclear. Germline V gene lookup returns CDR1 MDHEN and CDR2 SYDVKM. V dropped 5 bases and J dropped 2 bases, with 5 bases sitting between them. The CDR3 runs to 12 residues. CDR3 DNA: TGTGCCAGCAGTATGCTCACAGATACGCAGTATTTT. It specifies CASSMLTDTQYF.

The chain joins TRBV30 to TRBJ2-3, with 9 positions matching TRBD1. The germline V gene encodes CDR1 GTSNPN and CDR2 SVGIG (reference sequence). The CDR3 is made up of 13 amino acids. The V gene end was trimmed by 8 bases and the J gene end by 2 bases; junction bases not matched to a gene: 5. The CDR3 loop reads CARGQGITDTQYF. CDR3 sequence (DNA): TGTGCCCGGGGACAGGGCATCACAGATACGCAGTATTTT. The whole variable domain, filled in from reference TRBV30 and TRBJ2-3, reads SQTIHQWPATLVQPVGSPLSLECTVEGTSNPNLYWYRQAAGRGLQLLFYSVGIGQISSEVPQNLSASRPQDRQFILSSKKLLLSDSGFYLCARGQGITDTQYFGPGTRLTVL.

This clonotype was observed at least ten times. The gene calls are TRBV7-2 and TRBJ1-5, with D hard to call. Between the trimmed V and J ends, which lost 5 bases and 6 bases, there was a span of 14 bases. The germline V gene has CDR1 SGHTA and CDR2 FQGNSA. This CDR3 has 14 amino acids. CDR3 sequence reads: CASSLQGRFQPQHF. As DNA, the CDR3 is TGTGCCAGCAGCCTGCAAGGCAGATTTCAGCCCCAGCATTTT.